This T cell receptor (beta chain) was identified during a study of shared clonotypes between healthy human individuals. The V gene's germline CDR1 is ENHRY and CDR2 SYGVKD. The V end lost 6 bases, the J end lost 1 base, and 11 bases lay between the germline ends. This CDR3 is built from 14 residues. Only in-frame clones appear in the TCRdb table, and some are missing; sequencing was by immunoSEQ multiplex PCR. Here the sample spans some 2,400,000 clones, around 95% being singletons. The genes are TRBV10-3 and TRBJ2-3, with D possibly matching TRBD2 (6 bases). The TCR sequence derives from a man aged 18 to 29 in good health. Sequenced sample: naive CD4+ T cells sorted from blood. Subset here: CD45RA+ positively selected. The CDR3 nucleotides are TGTGCCATCAGGCCTGGAGGGGGCACAGATACGCAGTATTTT. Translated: CAIRPGGGTDTQYF.